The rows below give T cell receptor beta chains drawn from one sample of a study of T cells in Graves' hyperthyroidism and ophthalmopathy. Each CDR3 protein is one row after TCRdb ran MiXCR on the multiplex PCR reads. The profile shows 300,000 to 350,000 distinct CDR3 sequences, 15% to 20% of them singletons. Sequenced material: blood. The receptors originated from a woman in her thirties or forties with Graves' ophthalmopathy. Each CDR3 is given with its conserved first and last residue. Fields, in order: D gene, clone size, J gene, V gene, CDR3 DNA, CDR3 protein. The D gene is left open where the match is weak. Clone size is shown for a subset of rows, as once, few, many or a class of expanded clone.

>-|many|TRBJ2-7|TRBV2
TGTGCCAGCAGTGATAGCGAGGGAGACTACGAGCAGTACTTC
CASSDSEGDYEQYF
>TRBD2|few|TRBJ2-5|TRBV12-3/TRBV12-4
TGTGCCAGCAGCCAGCGGGAGGCCTACCAAGAGACCCAGTACTTC
CASSQREAYQETQYF
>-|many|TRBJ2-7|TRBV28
TGTGCCAGCAGGACACAGGGAGGTTCCTACGAGCAGTACTTC
CASRTQGGSYEQYF
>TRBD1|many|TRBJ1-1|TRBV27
TGTGCCAGCAGTTCCGGGGGGACAGGGGGGAACACTGAAGCTTTCTTT
CASSSGGTGGNTEAFF
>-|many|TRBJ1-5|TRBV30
TGTGCTTGGAGCGACAGGCCTAATCAGCCCCAGCATTTT
CAWSDRPNQPQHF
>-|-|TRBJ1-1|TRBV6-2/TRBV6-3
TGTGCCAGCCCAGAAAAACCGATTCGGAGTGAAGCTTTCTTT
CASPEKPIRSEAFF
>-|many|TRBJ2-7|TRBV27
TGTGCCAGCAGTTTTTCTAGCTCCTACGAGCAGTACTTC
CASSFSSSYEQYF
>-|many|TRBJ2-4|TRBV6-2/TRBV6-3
TGTGCCAGCGGGAGGAGGGAAGCCAAAAACATTCAGTACTTC
CASGRREAKNIQYF
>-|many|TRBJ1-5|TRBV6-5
TGTGCCAGCAGTTACTCGATGAAAGGGAATCAGCCCCAGCATTTT
CASSYSMKGNQPQHF
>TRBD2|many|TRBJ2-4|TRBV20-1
TGCAGTGCCGGACCCGGGAGGCGGGACATTCAGTACTTC
CSAGPGRRDIQYF
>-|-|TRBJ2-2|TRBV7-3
TGTGCCAGCAGCTCTTCGAAGGACACCGGGGAGCTGTTTTTT
CASSSSKDTGELFF
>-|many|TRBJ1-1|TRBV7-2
TGTGCCAGCAGCCCAAAGAGGGCAGGGAGCACTGAAGCTTTCTTT
CASSPKRAGSTEAFF
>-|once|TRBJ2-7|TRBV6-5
TGTGCCAGCAGTTACTCGAGGTCTCGGGAGCAGTACTTC
CASSYSRSREQYF
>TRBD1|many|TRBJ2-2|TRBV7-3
TGTGCCAGCAGCGGAGACAGGGTTGAGAACACCGGGGAGCTGTTTTTT
CASSGDRVENTGELFF
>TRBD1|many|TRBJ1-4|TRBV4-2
TGTGCCAGCAGCCAAGGGACAGGGTCTCCTGCAACTAATGAAAAACTGTTTTTT
CASSQGTGSPATNEKLFF
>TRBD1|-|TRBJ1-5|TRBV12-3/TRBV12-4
TGTGCCAGCATCTTGGAGGGGACAGCTGATCAGCCCCAGCATTTT
CASILEGTADQPQHF
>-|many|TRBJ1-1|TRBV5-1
TGCGCCAGCAGCCAACCGTTAACGGGGGACCTCAAGGCTCTCTTT
CASSQPLTGDLKALF
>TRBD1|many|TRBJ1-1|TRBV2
TGTGCCAGCAGCTGGGACAGGGGGGTCACTGAAGCTTTCTTT
CASSWDRGVTEAFF
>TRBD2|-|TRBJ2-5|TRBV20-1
TGCAGTGCTAGCGTAGCGGGGGAACAAGAGACACAGTACTTC
CSASVAGEQETQYF
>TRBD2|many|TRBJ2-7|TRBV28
TGTGCCAGCCGGGACTATTCCTACGAGCAGTACTTC
CASRDYSYEQYF
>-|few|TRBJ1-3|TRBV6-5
TGTGCCAGCAGTTACCGGGTACATTCGGGAAACACCATATATTTT
CASSYRVHSGNTIYF
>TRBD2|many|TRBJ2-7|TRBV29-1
TGCAGCGTTCGTGGTAGCGGGAGCTCCTACGAGCAGTACTTC
CSVRGSGSSYEQYF
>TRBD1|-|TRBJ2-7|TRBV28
TGTGCCAGCAGTTTAGGAGGAATCCGGGACAGGGGAAGTGAGCAGTACTTC
CASSLGGIRDRGSEQYF
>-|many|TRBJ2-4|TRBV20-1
TGCAGTGCGGCGATGGGGGGGCTAGCCAAAAACATTCAGTACTTC
CSAAMGGLAKNIQYF
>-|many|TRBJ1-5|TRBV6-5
TGTGCCAGCAGCAACGGCGGGGAGCCCCAGCATTTT
CASSNGGEPQHF
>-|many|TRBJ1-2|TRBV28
TGTGCCACCGTGGGGGCAGGCGCCTATGGCTACACCTTC
CATVGAGAYGYTF
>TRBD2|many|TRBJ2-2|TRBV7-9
TGTGCCAGCAGCTCTAGCGGGAGAAGGTCCGGGGAGCTGTTTTTT
CASSSSGRRSGELFF
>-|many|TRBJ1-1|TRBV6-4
TGTGCCAGCAGCATGACAGAGAACACTGAAGCTTTCTTT
CASSMTENTEAFF
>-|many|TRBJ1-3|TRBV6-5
TGTGCCAGCAGTTACGCCCCCCCTTCGAGGAGTGGAAACACCATATATTTT
CASSYAPPSRSGNTIYF
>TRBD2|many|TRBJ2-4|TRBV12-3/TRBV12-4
TGTGCCAGCAGTTTAAGCGGGATAGCCAAAAACATTCAGTACTTC
CASSLSGIAKNIQYF
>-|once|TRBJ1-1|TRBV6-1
TGTGCCAGCACTGATATGAACACTGAGGCTTTCTTT
CASTDMNTEAFF
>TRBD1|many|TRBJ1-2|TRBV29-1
TGCAGCGTTGAAGCCGACAGGGCCTATGGCTACACCTTC
CSVEADRAYGYTF
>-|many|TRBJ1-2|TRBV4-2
TGTGCCAGCAGCCAAGGACCGGACAGTTGGTATGGCTACACCTTC
CASSQGPDSWYGYTF
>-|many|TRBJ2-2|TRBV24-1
TGTGCCACACAAGTAGGGGGTTGGGACACCGGGGAGCTGTTTTTT
CATQVGGWDTGELFF
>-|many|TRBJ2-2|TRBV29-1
TGCAGCGTTTCTCATGGCAAGAACACCGGGGAGCTGTTTTTT
CSVSHGKNTGELFF
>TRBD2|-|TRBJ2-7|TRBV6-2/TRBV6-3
TGTGCCAGCAGAACCCAACTAGCGGAACCCTACGAGCAGTACTTC
CASRTQLAEPYEQYF
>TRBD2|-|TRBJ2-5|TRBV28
TGTGCCAGCAGTTCCCTGGGGGCTAGCGGGAGAGGGGAGACCCAGTACTTC
CASSSLGASGRGETQYF
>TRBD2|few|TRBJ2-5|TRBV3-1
TGTGCCAGCACCCGGGGGGGTTACCAAGAGACCCAGTACTTC
CASTRGGYQETQYF
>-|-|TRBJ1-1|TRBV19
TGTGCCAGTAGTTGGGCGTGGATGAACACTGAAGCTTTCTTT
CASSWAWMNTEAFF
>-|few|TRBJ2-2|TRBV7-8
TGTGCCAGCAGCCCTATGGGGGGCGATGTGGCCGGGGAGCGGTTTTTT
CASSPMGGDVAGERFF